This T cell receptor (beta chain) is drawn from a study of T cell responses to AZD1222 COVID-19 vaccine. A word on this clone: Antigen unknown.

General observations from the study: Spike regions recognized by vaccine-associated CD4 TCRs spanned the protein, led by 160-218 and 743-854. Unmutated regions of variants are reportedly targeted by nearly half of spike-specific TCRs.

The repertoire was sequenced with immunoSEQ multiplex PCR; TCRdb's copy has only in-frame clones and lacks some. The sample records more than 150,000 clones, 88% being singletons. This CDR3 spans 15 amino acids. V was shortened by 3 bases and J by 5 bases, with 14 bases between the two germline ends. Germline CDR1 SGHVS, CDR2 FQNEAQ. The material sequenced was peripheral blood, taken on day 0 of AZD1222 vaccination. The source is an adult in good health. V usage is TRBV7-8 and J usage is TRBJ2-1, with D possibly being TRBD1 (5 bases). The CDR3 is CASSFRVLAHNEQFF. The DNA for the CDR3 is TGTGCCAGCAGCTTCAGGGTACTCGCTCACAATGAGCAGTTCTTC.